This TCR beta chain came from a study of T cell responses to AZD1222 COVID-19 vaccine. V gave up 4 bases and J gave up 7 bases, with 8 bases separating them. Per the germline V gene, CDR1 is LNHDA and CDR2 is SQIVND (reference sequence). The CDR3 extends over 12 amino acids. Libraries were prepared by immunoSEQ multiplex PCR; TCRdb keeps only in-frame clonotypes and omits some of them. The profile shows about 66,000 clones, under 95% of them singletons. This sequence originates from an adult who received the MenACWY meningococcal vaccine as a control. The V gene is TRBV19, the J gene TRBJ1-3; D is unclear. The source was peripheral blood, collected 28 days after the second dose of the MenACWY control vaccine. CDR3 coding DNA: TGTGCCAGTAGTACCTCGGGGAACACCATATATTTT. Translation: CASSTSGNTIYF.